This record looks at one T cell receptor beta chain sequence and its context. The antigen is not known. The entry originates in a study of cytomegalovirus exposure and HLA in healthy donors. Study findings and constraints: As a later analysis showed, a missense DCLRE1C variant was linked to trimming of TCR beta V- and J-genes. The listing of 150 to 200 TCR beta chains classed them as cytomegalovirus-associated.

Germline V lookup: CDR1 MNHNS, CDR2 SASEGT. The ends were cut back, 7 bases at V and 0 bases at J, with 10 bases in the middle. CDR3 length equals 13 residues. PCR amplification relied on 60 Vbeta primers (plus 13 Jbeta primers). Assay: immunoSEQ multiplex PCR; the TCRdb copy retains only in-frame clones and omits some. The sample lists a few hundred thousand clones; around 79% were seen once. V and J are TRBV6-1 and TRBJ2-7; D gene uncertain. The clonotype comes from a girl aged 2 to 9 in good health and CMV-seronegative. The sequenced material came from PBMCs. CDR3 sequence: CASIRASSYEQYF. Written as DNA, the CDR3 is TGTGCCAGCATCCGCGCTAGCTCCTACGAGCAGTACTTC.